These 4 T cell receptor beta chains came from one sample sequenced in a study of cytomegalovirus exposure and HLA in healthy donors. This PCR relied on a set of 60 Vbeta primers and 13 Jbeta primers. Libraries were prepared by immunoSEQ multiplex PCR; TCRdb keeps only in-frame clonotypes and omits some of them. This table holds fewer than 150,000 clones, around 80% found once. The sequencing input was PBMCs. The receptor source for this set is a man aged 45-65 years in good health and CMV-seronegative.

About this clone: One end of the junction varies from germline; a read error may be responsible. This chain links TRBV7-9 with TRBJ1-6; D not resolved. The CDR3 runs to 12 residues. The germline V gene encodes CDR1 SEHNR and CDR2 FQNEAQ (reference sequence). The CDR3 bases are TGTTCCAGCAGCTCTTCACGAGAACCCCTCCACTTT. This sequence encodes CSSSSSREPLHF.

J is TRBJ2-1 and V is TRBV7-2, with 8 bases that match TRBD2. The CDR3 is 16 amino acids. V lost 4 bases and J lost 5; bases outside the gene matches: 10. Germline V lookup: CDR1 SGHTA, CDR2 FQGNSA. The chain's CDR3 is CASSSLGAGGHNEQFF. CDR3 DNA: TGTGCCAGCAGCTCCCTAGGGGCGGGAGGCCACAATGAGCAGTTCTTC.

The chain is built from TRBV5-6 and TRBJ2-3, with 8 bases aligning to TRBD2. From germline, CDR1 is SGHDT and CDR2 YYEEEE. The V gene end was trimmed by 4 bases and the J gene end by 0 bases; junction bases not matched to a gene: 4. The CDR3 has 15 amino acids. This chain's CDR3 is CASSHPSGSTDTQYF. DNA for the CDR3: TGTGCCAGCAGCCATCCTAGCGGGAGCACAGATACGCAGTATTTT.

The chain joins TRBV28 to TRBJ1-1; 8 bases are a match to TRBD1. Per germline, CDR1 MDHEN and CDR2 SYDVKM. The CDR3 covers 13 residues. V shed 8 bases and J 0 bases; nucleotides not matched to a gene: 2. The CDR3 region is CASLTGVNTEAFF. DNA of the CDR3: TGTGCCAGCTTGACAGGGGTGAACACTGAAGCTTTCTTT.